Listed below are T cell receptor beta chains from one sample, sequenced in a study of blood T cell repertoires in COVID-19. The table came from immunoSEQ multiplex PCR; TCRdb's copy has only in-frame clones and leaves some out. This table holds roughly 380,000 clones, roughly 86% found once. The sample consisted of PBMCs or T cells enriched from blood (not recorded which). These receptors originate from a man aged 25 to 45 who had recovered from COVID-19. Both conserved end residues are part of each CDR3. The D gene is left open where the match is weak. Only part of the rows carry a size: once, few, many, or a class if the clone is expanded.

clone size	D gene	J gene	V gene	CDR3 DNA	CDR3 protein
-	-	TRBJ1-6	TRBV6-5	TGTGCCAGCAGCTCAGGCCCATATAATTCACCCCTCCACTTT	CASSSGPYNSPLHF
-	TRBD1	TRBJ2-5	TRBV6-5	TGTGCCAGCAGCCTCAGGGACAGCCAAGAGACCCAGTACTTC	CASSLRDSQETQYF
few	-	TRBJ2-5	TRBV7-9	TGTGCCAGCAGCTGGAGGGAGACCCAGTACTTC	CASSWRETQYF
few	-	TRBJ2-7	TRBV18	TGTGCCAGCTCACCACCAGGGGCCTACGAGCAGTACTTC	CASSPPGAYEQYF
-	-	TRBJ1-1	TRBV7-9	TGTGCCAGCAGCTCCGCGGGCCAGAACACTGAAGCTTTCTTT	CASSSAGQNTEAFF
-	TRBD2	TRBJ2-1	TRBV24-1	TGTGCCACCAGTGACAAAGCGGGGAGCTCCTACAATGAGCAGTTCTTC	CATSDKAGSSYNEQFF
-	-	TRBJ2-1	TRBV4-1	TGCGCCAGCAGCCAAGCGGGGCGGGGGCAGGATGAGCAGTTCTTC	CASSQAGRGQDEQFF
-	-	TRBJ2-1	TRBV6-4	TGTGCCAGCAGCCGGACTGGGGATACCTACAATGAGCAGTTCTTC	CASSRTGDTYNEQFF
-	-	TRBJ1-3	TRBV5-6	TGTGCCAGCACCCTAACAGGGACCGGAAACACCATATATTTT	CASTLTGTGNTIYF
-	-	TRBJ2-1	TRBV7-2	TGTGCCAGCAGCTTATATATCGACAATGAGCAGTTCTTC	CASSLYIDNEQFF
once	-	TRBJ2-1	TRBV5-1	TGCGCCAGCAGCTTGGCGGAGAACTCCTACAATGAGCAGTTCTTC	CASSLAENSYNEQFF
once	TRBD2	TRBJ2-5	TRBV30	TGTGCCTGGAGTTCCAGCGGGGGAAAGACCCAGTACTTC	CAWSSSGGKTQYF
-	-	TRBJ2-1	TRBV5-6	TGTGCCAGCAGCATCTCGGGGTTATATAATGAGCAGTTCTTC	CASSISGLYNEQFF
-	-	TRBJ2-2	TRBV6-6	TGTGCCAGCAGTTACGAGGGAGCCGGGGAGCTGTTTTTT	CASSYEGAGELFF
-	-	TRBJ2-2	TRBV5-1	TGCGCCAGCAGCCAGGGCCGTGCGAACACCGGGGAGCTGTTTTTT	CASSQGRANTGELFF
once	-	TRBJ1-1	TRBV7-9	TGTGCCAGCAGCTATAGGGGCGGGGGGCGATCTGAAGCTTTCTTT	CASSYRGGGRSEAFF